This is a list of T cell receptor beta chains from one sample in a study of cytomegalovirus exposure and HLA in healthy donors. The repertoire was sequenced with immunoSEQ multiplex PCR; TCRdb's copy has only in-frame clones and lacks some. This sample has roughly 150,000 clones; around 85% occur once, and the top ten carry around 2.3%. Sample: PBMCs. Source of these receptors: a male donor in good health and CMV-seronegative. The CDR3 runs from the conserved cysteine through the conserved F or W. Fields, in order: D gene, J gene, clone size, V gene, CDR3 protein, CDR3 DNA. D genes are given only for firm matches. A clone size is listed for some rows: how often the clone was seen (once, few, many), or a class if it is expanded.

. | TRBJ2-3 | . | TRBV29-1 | CSVVGRSGDTQYF | TGCAGCGTTGTAGGGAGATCGGGAGATACGCAGTATTTT
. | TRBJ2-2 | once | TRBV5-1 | CASSFGVVGTGELFF | TGCGCCAGCAGTTTCGGGGTGGTGGGCACCGGGGAGCTGTTTTTT
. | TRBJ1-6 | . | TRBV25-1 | CASSGVREVSPLHF | TGTGCCAGCAGTGGGGTCAGGGAGGTTTCACCCCTCCACTTT
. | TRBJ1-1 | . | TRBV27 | CASSLRGWGEAFF | TGTGCCAGCAGCCTGCGAGGGTGGGGTGAAGCTTTCTTT
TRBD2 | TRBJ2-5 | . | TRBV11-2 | CASSVLAAIQETQYF | TGTGCCAGCAGCGTACTAGCGGCCATCCAAGAGACCCAGTACTTC
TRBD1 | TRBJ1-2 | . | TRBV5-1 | CASSLDRNYGYTF | TGCGCCAGCAGCCTGGACAGGAACTATGGCTACACCTTC
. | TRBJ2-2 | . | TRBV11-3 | CASSLGQGNTGELFF | TGTGCCAGCAGCTTAGGGCAGGGAAATACCGGGGAGCTGTTTTTT
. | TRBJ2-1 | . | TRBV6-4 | CASSVEGAQYNEQFF | TGTGCCAGCAGTGTGGAGGGGGCCCAATACAATGAGCAGTTCTTC
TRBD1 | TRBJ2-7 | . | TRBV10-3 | CAISGGGQGAREQYF | TGTGCCATCAGCGGGGGTGGACAGGGGGCGAGGGAGCAGTACTTC
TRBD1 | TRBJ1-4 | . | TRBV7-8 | CASSFQGAFFEKLFF | TGTGCCAGCAGCTTCCAGGGGGCCTTTTTTGAAAAACTGTTTTTT
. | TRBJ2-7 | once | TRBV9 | CASSVGNSPSYEQYF | TGTGCCAGCAGCGTAGGGAACAGCCCATCCTACGAGCAGTACTTC
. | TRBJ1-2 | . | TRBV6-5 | CASSYSETGPYGYTF | TGTGCCAGCAGTTACTCTGAGACAGGTCCCTATGGCTACACCTTC
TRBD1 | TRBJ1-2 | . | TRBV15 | CATSSRRGDAAGYTF | TGTGCCACCAGCAGCCGCAGGGGGGACGCAGCTGGCTACACCTTC
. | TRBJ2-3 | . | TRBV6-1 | CASSVRRAGHSTDTQYF | TGTGCCAGCAGTGTTCGTCGGGCAGGGCACAGCACAGATACGCAGTATTTT
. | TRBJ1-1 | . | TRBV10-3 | CAISLEGGNTEAFF | TGTGCCATCAGCTTAGAGGGAGGGAACACTGAAGCTTTCTTT
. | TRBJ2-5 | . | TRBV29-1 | CSFGWTVQETQYF | TGCAGCTTTGGTTGGACAGTCCAAGAGACCCAGTACTTC
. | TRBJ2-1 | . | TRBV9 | CASSPRLTSYNEQFF | TGTGCCAGCAGCCCCCGACTGACTTCCTACAATGAGCAGTTCTTC
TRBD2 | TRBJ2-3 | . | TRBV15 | CATRGEAGEADTQYF | TGTGCCACCCGGGGCGAAGCGGGGGAAGCAGATACGCAGTATTTT
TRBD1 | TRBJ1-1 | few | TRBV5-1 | CASSADRANTEAFF | TGCGCCAGCAGCGCGGACAGGGCGAACACTGAAGCTTTCTTT
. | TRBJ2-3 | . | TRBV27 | CASSLGYGGADTQYF | TGTGCCAGCAGTTTAGGGTATGGGGGCGCAGATACGCAGTATTTT
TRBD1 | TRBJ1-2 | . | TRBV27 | CASSFRAPGQAVSTSGGYTF | TGTGCCAGCAGTTTTCGTGCCCCGGGACAGGCGGTGAGCACGTCCGGTGGCTACACCTTC
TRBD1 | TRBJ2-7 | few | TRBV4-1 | CASSQGQLYEQYF | TGCGCCAGCAGCCAGGGACAGCTCTACGAGCAGTACTTC
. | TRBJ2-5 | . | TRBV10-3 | CAISESTRTQETQYF | TGTGCCATCAGTGAGTCGACACGCACTCAAGAGACCCAGTACTTC
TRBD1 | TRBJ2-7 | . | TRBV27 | CASSPQGIAGEQYF | TGTGCCAGCAGTCCACAGGGGATAGCCGGCGAGCAGTACTTC
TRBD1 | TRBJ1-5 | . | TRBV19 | CASSIAGGEPQPQHF | TGTGCCAGTAGTATAGCAGGGGGCGAGCCTCAGCCCCAGCATTTT
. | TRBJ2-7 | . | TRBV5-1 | CASSYTDPYEQYF | TGCGCCAGCAGTTACACAGACCCCTACGAGCAGTACTTC
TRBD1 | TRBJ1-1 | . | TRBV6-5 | CASSQGQTNTEAFF | TGTGCCAGCAGCCAGGGACAGACAAACACTGAAGCTTTCTTT
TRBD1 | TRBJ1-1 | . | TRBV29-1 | CSVFKGTGPTEAFF | TGCAGCGTTTTTAAGGGGACAGGGCCCACTGAAGCTTTCTTT
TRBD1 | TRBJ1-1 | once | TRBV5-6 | CASSTGTGGFRAEAFF | TGTGCCAGCAGCACCGGGACAGGAGGTTTTCGGGCTGAAGCTTTCTTT
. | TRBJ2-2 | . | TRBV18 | CASSPIMDGGATGELFF | TGTGCCAGCTCACCAATAATGGACGGAGGGGCTACCGGGGAGCTGTTTTTT
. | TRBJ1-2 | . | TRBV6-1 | CATPVRDLYGYTF | TGTGCCACCCCCGTGAGGGATCTTTATGGCTACACCTTC
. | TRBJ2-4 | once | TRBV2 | CASSESGQTKNIQYF | TGTGCCAGCAGTGAGTCAGGACAGACCAAAAACATTCAGTACTTC
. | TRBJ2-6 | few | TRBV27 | CASSIGQASGANVLTF | TGTGCCAGCAGTATTGGACAAGCCTCTGGGGCCAACGTCCTGACTTTC
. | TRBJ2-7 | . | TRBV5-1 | CASSLVIEDEQYF | TGCGCCAGCAGCTTGGTCATCGAGGACGAGCAGTACTTC
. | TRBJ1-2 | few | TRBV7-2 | CASSLMEGLVYGYTF | TGTGCCAGCAGCCTCATGGAGGGACTAGTCTATGGCTACACCTTC
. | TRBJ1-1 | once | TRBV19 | CASSMVVRAQAFF | TGTGCCAGTAGTATGGTGGTCAGGGCTCAAGCTTTCTTT
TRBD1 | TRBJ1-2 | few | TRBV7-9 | CASSSPGQGGYTF | TGTGCCAGCAGCTCACCGGGACAGGGTGGCTACACCTTC
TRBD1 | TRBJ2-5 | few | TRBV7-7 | CASSATGGLETQYF | TGTGCCAGCAGCGCGACAGGGGGCCTGGAGACCCAGTACTTC
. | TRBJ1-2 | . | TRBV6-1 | CASSEMETYGYTF | TGTGCCAGCAGTGAAATGGAGACTTATGGCTACACCTTC
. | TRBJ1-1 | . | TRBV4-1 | CASSQDRGTEAFF | TGCGCCAGCAGCCAAGATCGGGGGACTGAAGCTTTCTTT
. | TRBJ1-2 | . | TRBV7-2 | CASSLAPKLGGYTF | TGTGCCAGCAGCTTAGCACCTAAGTTGGGCGGCTACACCTTC
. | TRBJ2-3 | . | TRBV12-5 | CASGPPSTATDTQYF | TGTGCTAGTGGCCCTCCTTCTACAGCCACAGATACGCAGTATTTT
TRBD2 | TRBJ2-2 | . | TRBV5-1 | CASSLAPAGGPYGELFF | TGCGCCAGCAGCTTGGCCCCAGCGGGGGGGCCTTACGGGGAGCTGTTTTTT
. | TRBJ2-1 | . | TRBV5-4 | CASSSGTVTNYNEQFF | TGTGCCAGCAGCTCGGGTACAGTGACTAATTACAATGAGCAGTTCTTC
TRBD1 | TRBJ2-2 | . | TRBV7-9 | CASSLGTGETNTGELFF | TGTGCCAGCAGCTTAGGGACAGGGGAGACGAACACCGGGGAGCTGTTTTTT
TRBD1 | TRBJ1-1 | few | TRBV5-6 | CASSFQGVSEAFF | TGTGCCAGCAGCTTCCAGGGGGTGTCTGAAGCTTTCTTT
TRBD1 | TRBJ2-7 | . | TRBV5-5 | CASIPSTGVYEQYF | TGTGCCAGCATCCCCTCTACAGGGGTCTACGAGCAGTACTTC
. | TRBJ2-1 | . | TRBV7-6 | CASSPGGLNEQFF | TGTGCCAGCAGCCCCGGGGGGCTAAATGAGCAGTTCTTC
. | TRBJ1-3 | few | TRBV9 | CASSLNRAGGNTIYF | TGTGCCAGCAGCCTAAACCGGGCAGGGGGAAACACCATATATTTT
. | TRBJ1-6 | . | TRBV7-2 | CATSDTMFSPLHF | TGTGCCACTTCGGACACCATGTTTTCACCCCTCCACTTT
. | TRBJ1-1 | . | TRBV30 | CAWSPFPGRAFF | TGTGCCTGGAGTCCTTTCCCAGGGAGGGCTTTCTTT
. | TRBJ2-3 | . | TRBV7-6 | CASRTTGTDTQYF | TGTGCCAGCAGGACGACAGGCACAGATACGCAGTATTTT